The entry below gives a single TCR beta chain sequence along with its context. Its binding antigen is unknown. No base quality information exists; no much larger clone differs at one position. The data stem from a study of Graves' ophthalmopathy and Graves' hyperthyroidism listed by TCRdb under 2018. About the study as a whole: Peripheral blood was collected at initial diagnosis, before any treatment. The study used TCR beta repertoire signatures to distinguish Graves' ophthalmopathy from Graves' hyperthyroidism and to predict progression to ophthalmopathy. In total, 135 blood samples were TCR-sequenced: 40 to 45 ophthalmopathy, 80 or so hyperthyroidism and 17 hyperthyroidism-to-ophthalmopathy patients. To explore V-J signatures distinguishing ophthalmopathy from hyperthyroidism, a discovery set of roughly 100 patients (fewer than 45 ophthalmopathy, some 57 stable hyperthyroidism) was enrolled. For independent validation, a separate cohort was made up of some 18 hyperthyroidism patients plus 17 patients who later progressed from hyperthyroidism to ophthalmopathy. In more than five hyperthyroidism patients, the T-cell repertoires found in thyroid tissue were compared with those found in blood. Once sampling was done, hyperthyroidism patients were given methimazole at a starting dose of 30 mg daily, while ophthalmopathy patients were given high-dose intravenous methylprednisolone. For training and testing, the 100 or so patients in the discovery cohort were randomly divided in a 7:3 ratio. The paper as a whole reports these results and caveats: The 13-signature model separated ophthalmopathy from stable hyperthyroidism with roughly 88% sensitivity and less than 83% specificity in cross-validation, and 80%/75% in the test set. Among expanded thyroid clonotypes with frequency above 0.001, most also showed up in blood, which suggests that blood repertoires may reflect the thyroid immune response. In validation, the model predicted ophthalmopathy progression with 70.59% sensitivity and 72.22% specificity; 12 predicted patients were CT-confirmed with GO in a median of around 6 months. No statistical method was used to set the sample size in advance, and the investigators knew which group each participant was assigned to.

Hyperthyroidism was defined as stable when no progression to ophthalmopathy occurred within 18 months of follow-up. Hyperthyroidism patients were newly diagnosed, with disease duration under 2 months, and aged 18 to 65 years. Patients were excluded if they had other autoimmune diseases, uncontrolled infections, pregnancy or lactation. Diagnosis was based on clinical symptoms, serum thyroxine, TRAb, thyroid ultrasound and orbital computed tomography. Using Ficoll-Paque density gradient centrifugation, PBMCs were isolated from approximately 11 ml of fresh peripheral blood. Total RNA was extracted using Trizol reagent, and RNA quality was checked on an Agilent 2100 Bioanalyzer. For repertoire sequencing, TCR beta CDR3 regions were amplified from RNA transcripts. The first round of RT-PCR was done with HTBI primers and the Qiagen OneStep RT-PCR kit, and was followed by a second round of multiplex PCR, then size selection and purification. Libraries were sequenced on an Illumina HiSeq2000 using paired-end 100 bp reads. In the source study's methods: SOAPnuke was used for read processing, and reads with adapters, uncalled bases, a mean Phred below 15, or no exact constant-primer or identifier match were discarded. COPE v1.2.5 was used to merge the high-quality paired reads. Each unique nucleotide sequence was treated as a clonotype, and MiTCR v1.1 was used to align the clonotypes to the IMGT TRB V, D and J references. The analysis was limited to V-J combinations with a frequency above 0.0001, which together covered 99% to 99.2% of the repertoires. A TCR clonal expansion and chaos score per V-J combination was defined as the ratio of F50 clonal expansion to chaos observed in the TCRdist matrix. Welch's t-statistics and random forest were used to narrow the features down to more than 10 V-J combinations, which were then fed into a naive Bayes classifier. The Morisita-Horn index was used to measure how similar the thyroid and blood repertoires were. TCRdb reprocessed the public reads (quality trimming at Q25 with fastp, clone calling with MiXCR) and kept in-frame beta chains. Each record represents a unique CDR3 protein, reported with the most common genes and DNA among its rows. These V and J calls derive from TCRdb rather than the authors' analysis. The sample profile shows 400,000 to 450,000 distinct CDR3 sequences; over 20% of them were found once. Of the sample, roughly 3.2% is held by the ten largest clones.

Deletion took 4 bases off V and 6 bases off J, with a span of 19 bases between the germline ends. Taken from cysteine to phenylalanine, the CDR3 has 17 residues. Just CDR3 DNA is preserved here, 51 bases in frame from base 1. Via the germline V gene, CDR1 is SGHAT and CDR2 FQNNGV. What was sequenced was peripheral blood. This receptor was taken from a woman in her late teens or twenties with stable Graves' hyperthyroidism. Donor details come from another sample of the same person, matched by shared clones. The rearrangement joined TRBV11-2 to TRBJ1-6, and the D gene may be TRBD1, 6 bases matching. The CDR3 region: CASSSSSTTGSNSPLHF. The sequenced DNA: TGTGCCAGCAGCTCCTCCTCGACGACAGGCAGTAATTCACCCCTCCACTTT.